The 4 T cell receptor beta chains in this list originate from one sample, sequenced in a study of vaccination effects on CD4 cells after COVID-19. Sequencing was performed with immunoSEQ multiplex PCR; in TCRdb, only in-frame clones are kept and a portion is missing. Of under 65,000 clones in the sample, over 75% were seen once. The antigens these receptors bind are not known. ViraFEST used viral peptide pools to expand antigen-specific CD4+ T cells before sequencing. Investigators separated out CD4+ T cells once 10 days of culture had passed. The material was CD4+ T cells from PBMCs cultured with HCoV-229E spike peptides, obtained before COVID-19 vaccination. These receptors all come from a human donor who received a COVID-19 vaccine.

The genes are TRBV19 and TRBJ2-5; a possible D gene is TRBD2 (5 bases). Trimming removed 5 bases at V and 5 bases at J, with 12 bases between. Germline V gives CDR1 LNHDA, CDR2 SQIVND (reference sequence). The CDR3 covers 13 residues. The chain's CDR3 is CASSFPGWETQYF. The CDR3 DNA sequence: TGTGCCAGTAGTTTTCCGGGGTGGGAGACCCAGTACTTC.

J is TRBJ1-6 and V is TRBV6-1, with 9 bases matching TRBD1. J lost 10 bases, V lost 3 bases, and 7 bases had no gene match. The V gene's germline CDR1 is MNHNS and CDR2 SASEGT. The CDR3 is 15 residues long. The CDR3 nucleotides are TGTGCCAGCAGTGATGGGACAGGGAGGGCATCACCCCTCCACTTT. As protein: CASSDGTGRASPLHF.

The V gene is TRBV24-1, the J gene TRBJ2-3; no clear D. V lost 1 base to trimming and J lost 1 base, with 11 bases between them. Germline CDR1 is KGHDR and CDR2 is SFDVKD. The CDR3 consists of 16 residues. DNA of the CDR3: TGTGCCACCAGTGATTTCACGGCACTGGGCACAGATACGCAGTATTTT. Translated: CATSDFTALGTDTQYF.

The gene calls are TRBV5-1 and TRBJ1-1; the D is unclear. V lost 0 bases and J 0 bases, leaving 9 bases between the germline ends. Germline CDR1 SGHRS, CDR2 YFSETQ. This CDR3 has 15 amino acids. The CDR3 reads CASSLVPGMNTEAFF. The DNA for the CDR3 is TGCGCCAGCAGCTTGGTTCCAGGTATGAACACTGAAGCTTTCTTT.